This T cell receptor (beta chain) was sequenced during a study of T cells in Graves' hyperthyroidism and ophthalmopathy. RNA transcripts yielded amplified TCR beta CDR3 regions. TCR CDR3 underwent first-round RT-PCR with the HTBI primer set. Via MiXCR, TCRdb re-called the multiplex PCR reads, giving one row per CDR3 protein. The data show a few hundred thousand distinct CDR3 sequences, roughly a fifth seen once. CDR1 is SGHVS and CDR2 is FQNEAQ in the germline V gene. Unmatched junction bases numbered 11, after V lost 5 bases and J lost 3 bases. The CDR3 has 16 amino acids. This clonotype was found many times. Antigen unknown. Points from the study as a whole: Within blood appeared most thyroid clonotypes that had expanded above 0.001.

The TCR comes from a man in his fifties or sixties with Graves' ophthalmopathy. Sequenced: blood. The V gene is TRBV7-8, the J gene TRBJ2-7, with TRBD2 matching over 9 bases. This chain's CDR3 is CASSAGLARSRYEQYF. For the CDR3, the DNA is TGTGCCAGCAGCGCCGGACTAGCGCGATCTCGCTACGAGCAGTACTTC.